The rows below give T cell receptor beta chains drawn from one sample of a study of T cell changes during pregnancy in multiple sclerosis. Profiling relied on immunoSEQ multiplex PCR, and the TCRdb table lists in-frame clones only, not all of them. The sample carries roughly 30,000 clones, 75% to 90% recorded once. Sequencing used CD8+ T cells from peripheral blood mononuclear cells, obtained in the second trimester of pregnancy. These receptors all stem from a female donor with multiple sclerosis, enrolled in a pregnancy study. The CDR3 runs from the conserved cysteine through the conserved F or W. Fields, in order: V gene, clone size, J gene, D gene, CDR3 protein, CDR3 DNA. D genes are given only for firm matches. Clone size is stated in some rows and not others, as once, few, many or a class when expanded.

V: TRBV9
size: -
J: TRBJ2-2
D: -
CDR3: CASSAWGLSNTGELFF
DNA: TGTGCCAGCAGTGCTTGGGGGCTCTCGAACACCGGGGAGCTGTTTTTT

V: TRBV30
size: -
J: TRBJ1-1
D: -
CDR3: CAWSLTEMNTEAFF
DNA: TGTGCCTGGAGTTTGACAGAGATGAACACTGAAGCTTTCTTT

V: TRBV9
size: -
J: TRBJ1-1
D: -
CDR3: CASGAYMNTEAFF
DNA: TGTGCCAGCGGGGCCTACATGAACACTGAAGCTTTCTTT

V: TRBV29-1
size: -
J: TRBJ1-2
D: TRBD1
CDR3: CSASDRHYGYTF
DNA: TGCAGCGCATCGGACAGGCACTATGGCTACACCTTC

V: TRBV9
size: -
J: TRBJ2-7
D: -
CDR3: CASSAGTQGGSYEQYF
DNA: TGTGCCAGCAGCGCGGGGACTCAGGGGGGTTCCTACGAGCAGTACTTC

V: TRBV5-1
size: once
J: TRBJ2-5
D: TRBD1
CDR3: CASSFDRGGGTGVFGTQYF
DNA: TGCGCCAGCAGTTTCGATCGAGGAGGGGGGACAGGAGTGTTCGGGACCCAGTACTTC

V: TRBV6-4
size: few
J: TRBJ2-1
D: TRBD2
CDR3: CASSAGTSGDNEQFF
DNA: TGTGCCAGCAGTGCCGGGACTAGCGGGGACAATGAGCAGTTCTTC

V: TRBV7-9
size: -
J: TRBJ1-2
D: TRBD1
CDR3: CASSRLTGSSYGYTF
DNA: TGTGCCAGCAGCCGGCTGACAGGGAGCTCTTATGGCTACACCTTC

V: TRBV15
size: -
J: TRBJ2-7
D: -
CDR3: CATSRAGLNYEQYF
DNA: TGTGCCACCAGCAGAGCGGGGTTGAACTACGAGCAGTACTTC

V: TRBV9
size: -
J: TRBJ1-2
D: -
CDR3: CASSNLAGEGRSYGYTF
DNA: TGTGCCAGCAGCAATCTAGCAGGGGAGGGGCGTTCGTATGGCTACACCTTC

V: TRBV27
size: -
J: TRBJ1-2
D: -
CDR3: CASTLRGKGYTF
DNA: TGTGCCAGCACCCTACGGGGAAAGGGCTACACCTTC

V: TRBV27
size: -
J: TRBJ1-5
D: -
CDR3: CASSLRGNPNQPQHF
DNA: TGTGCCAGCAGTTTAAGAGGGAACCCGAATCAGCCCCAGCATTTT

V: TRBV27
size: -
J: TRBJ2-3
D: TRBD2
CDR3: CASAYSGRRPDTQYF
DNA: TGTGCCAGCGCCTATAGCGGGAGGCGCCCAGATACGCAGTATTTT

V: TRBV27
size: -
J: TRBJ1-1
D: -
CDR3: CASSLPNTEAFF
DNA: TGTGCCAGCAGTCTACCGAACACTGAAGCTTTCTTT

V: TRBV7-9
size: -
J: TRBJ2-2
D: TRBD1
CDR3: CASSLARTGTPGELFF
DNA: TGTGCCAGCAGCTTAGCTAGGACAGGGACCCCCGGGGAGCTGTTTTTT

V: TRBV27
size: -
J: TRBJ2-3
D: -
CDR3: CASTRRRGREDTQYF
DNA: TGTGCCAGCACACGTAGGAGGGGGCGAGAAGATACGCAGTATTTT

V: TRBV4-1
size: -
J: TRBJ1-1
D: -
CDR3: CASSPPGAGYTEAFF
DNA: TGCGCCAGCAGCCCCCCTGGGGCAGGGTACACTGAAGCTTTCTTT

V: TRBV2
size: -
J: TRBJ2-3
D: -
CDR3: CASIGVTDTQYF
DNA: TGTGCCAGCATCGGGGTGACAGATACGCAGTATTTT

V: TRBV6-1
size: -
J: TRBJ1-4
D: -
CDR3: CASSEGWGGRFF
DNA: TGTGCCAGCAGTGAAGGGTGGGGGGGCAGGTTTTTT

V: TRBV7-3
size: -
J: TRBJ2-2
D: -
CDR3: CASSLTGPGELFF
DNA: TGTGCCAGCAGCTTAACTGGGCCCGGGGAGCTGTTTTTT

V: TRBV28
size: -
J: TRBJ2-1
D: TRBD1
CDR3: CASKLTGNEQFF
DNA: TGTGCCAGCAAACTGACAGGGAATGAGCAGTTCTTC

V: TRBV7-8
size: -
J: TRBJ1-2
D: -
CDR3: CASSLGPLRSYTF
DNA: TGTGCCAGCAGCTTAGGTCCGCTCAGGAGCTACACCTTC

V: TRBV27
size: -
J: TRBJ2-7
D: TRBD1
CDR3: CASGQGAMYEQYF
DNA: TGTGCCAGCGGACAGGGGGCAATGTACGAGCAGTACTTC

V: TRBV7-8
size: -
J: TRBJ2-7
D: TRBD2
CDR3: CASSPGAGGNYEQYF
DNA: TGTGCCAGCAGCCCCGGGGCGGGAGGGAACTACGAGCAGTACTTC

V: TRBV6-5
size: -
J: TRBJ2-7
D: TRBD1
CDR3: CASSPTPDRAEQYF
DNA: TGTGCCAGCAGTCCCACCCCGGACAGGGCCGAGCAGTACTTC

V: TRBV7-9
size: -
J: TRBJ1-3
D: -
CDR3: CASSSPGKGFSGNTIYF
DNA: TGTGCCAGCAGCTCCCCCGGGAAGGGCTTCTCTGGAAACACCATATATTTT

V: TRBV19
size: -
J: TRBJ2-1
D: -
CDR3: CASSMTSRNEQFF
DNA: TGTGCCAGTAGTATGACGTCTAGGAATGAGCAGTTCTTC

V: TRBV9
size: -
J: TRBJ1-2
D: TRBD1
CDR3: CASSVSGTAYLDGYTF
DNA: TGTGCCAGCAGCGTTTCAGGGACAGCCTACTTAGATGGCTACACCTTC

V: TRBV5-1
size: -
J: TRBJ2-1
D: TRBD2
CDR3: CASSLDGGGYNEQFF
DNA: TGCGCCAGCAGCTTGGATGGCGGGGGATACAATGAGCAGTTCTTC

V: TRBV27
size: -
J: TRBJ1-1
D: TRBD1
CDR3: CASSLHRGNTEAFF
DNA: TGTGCCAGCAGTCTCCACAGGGGGAACACTGAAGCTTTCTTT

V: TRBV21-1
size: few
J: TRBJ1-6
D: -
CDR3: CASSKVDREDNSPLHF
DNA: TGTGCCAGCAGCAAGGTGGACAGGGAGGATAATTCACCCCTCCACTTT

V: TRBV7-3
size: -
J: TRBJ2-1
D: -
CDR3: CASSHGTANEQFF
DNA: TGTGCCAGCAGCCATGGGACTGCTAATGAGCAGTTCTTC

V: TRBV20-1
size: -
J: TRBJ2-1
D: -
CDR3: CSAIGVNEQFF
DNA: TGCAGTGCAATAGGGGTAAATGAGCAGTTCTTC

V: TRBV28
size: -
J: TRBJ2-7
D: -
CDR3: CASAGPTSYEQYF
DNA: TGTGCCAGCGCAGGCCCCACCTCCTACGAGCAGTACTTC

V: TRBV7-2
size: -
J: TRBJ1-3
D: -
CDR3: CASSFRQGNTIYF
DNA: TGTGCCAGCAGCTTTAGACAGGGAAACACCATATATTTT

V: TRBV27
size: -
J: TRBJ1-1
D: -
CDR3: CASGLGSGLSTEAFF
DNA: TGTGCCAGCGGCCTAGGATCGGGACTGAGCACTGAAGCTTTCTTT

V: TRBV30
size: -
J: TRBJ1-6
D: TRBD1
CDR3: CAWIPLRQGRDSPLHF
DNA: TGTGCCTGGATCCCCCTTAGACAGGGAAGAGATTCACCCCTCCACTTT

V: TRBV28
size: -
J: TRBJ1-1
D: -
CDR3: CASRQGHSGTEAFF
DNA: TGTGCCAGCAGGCAAGGACATTCTGGCACTGAAGCTTTCTTT

V: TRBV10-3
size: -
J: TRBJ2-7
D: TRBD2
CDR3: CAISGGGLSTYEQYF
DNA: TGTGCCATCAGTGGGGGAGGGCTGTCTACCTACGAGCAGTACTTC

V: TRBV7-6
size: -
J: TRBJ1-4
D: TRBD1
CDR3: CASSQETGDAPPTNEKLFF
DNA: TGTGCCAGCAGCCAAGAAACAGGGGACGCACCACCAACTAATGAAAAACTGTTTTTT

V: TRBV7-8
size: once
J: TRBJ2-1
D: TRBD2
CDR3: CASSLRREGEYGNEQFF
DNA: TGTGCCAGCAGCTTGAGGAGGGAGGGAGAGTACGGCAATGAGCAGTTCTTC

V: TRBV5-4
size: -
J: TRBJ2-5
D: TRBD1
CDR3: CASSSNLDREETQYF
DNA: TGTGCCAGCAGCTCAAACCTGGACAGGGAAGAGACCCAGTACTTC

V: TRBV4-1
size: once
J: TRBJ2-1
D: TRBD1
CDR3: CASSLGGDRDYNEQFF
DNA: TGCGCCAGCAGCCTAGGGGGGGACAGGGATTACAATGAGCAGTTCTTC

V: TRBV27
size: -
J: TRBJ1-1
D: TRBD1
CDR3: CASSLWGTGDLMNTEAFF
DNA: TGTGCCAGCAGTTTATGGGGGACAGGGGATCTGATGAACACTGAAGCTTTCTTT

V: TRBV7-9
size: -
J: TRBJ2-1
D: TRBD2
CDR3: CASSLGTSGGVREQFF
DNA: TGTGCCAGCAGCTTGGGGACTAGCGGGGGGGTTAGGGAGCAGTTCTTC

V: TRBV20-1
size: -
J: TRBJ1-4
D: -
CDR3: CSPGSLFF
DNA: TGCAGCCCAGGATCTCTGTTTTTT

V: TRBV7-8
size: -
J: TRBJ1-1
D: TRBD1
CDR3: CASSLDRGFAEAFF
DNA: TGTGCCAGCAGCTTAGACAGGGGTTTCGCTGAAGCTTTCTTT

V: TRBV2
size: once
J: TRBJ2-7
D: -
CDR3: CASSEWAEGAYEQYF
DNA: TGTGCCAGCAGTGAATGGGCAGAAGGGGCCTACGAGCAGTACTTC

V: TRBV7-9
size: -
J: TRBJ2-7
D: TRBD2
CDR3: CASSSTHRHPGGVYEQYF
DNA: TGTGCCAGCAGCTCAACTCACCGCCACCCGGGAGGGGTCTACGAGCAGTACTTC

V: TRBV5-1
size: -
J: TRBJ1-1
D: -
CDR3: CASSLTGQTNTEAFF
DNA: TGCGCCAGCAGCCTTACTGGACAGACGAACACTGAAGCTTTCTTT

V: TRBV7-7
size: -
J: TRBJ2-1
D: -
CDR3: CASSRRSDNEQFF
DNA: TGTGCCAGCAGCAGACGGAGTGACAATGAGCAGTTCTTC

V: TRBV27
size: -
J: TRBJ2-7
D: -
CDR3: CASSGGNSYEQYF
DNA: TGTGCCAGCAGTGGAGGTAACTCCTACGAGCAGTACTTC

V: TRBV9
size: -
J: TRBJ2-7
D: TRBD2
CDR3: CASSVGSGGAQQYF
DNA: TGTGCCAGCAGCGTAGGAAGCGGGGGGGCCCAGCAGTACTTC

V: TRBV27
size: -
J: TRBJ2-1
D: -
CDR3: CASSLSRGSEQFF
DNA: TGTGCCAGCAGTTTATCTAGGGGGAGTGAGCAGTTCTTC

V: TRBV10-2
size: -
J: TRBJ2-3
D: -
CDR3: CASSESFRDTQYF
DNA: TGCGCCAGCAGTGAGTCCTTTCGGGATACGCAGTATTTT

V: TRBV2
size: -
J: TRBJ1-2
D: TRBD1
CDR3: CASSRTGQGINYGYTF
DNA: TGTGCCAGCAGCAGGACAGGGCAAGGGATTAACTATGGCTACACCTTC

V: TRBV4-2
size: -
J: TRBJ1-2
D: -
CDR3: CASSQDRGGSNYGYTF
DNA: TGTGCCAGCAGCCAAGATAGGGGGGGCTCTAACTATGGCTACACCTTC